This TCR beta chain was found in a study of T-cell memory formation after mild COVID-19 (dated by TCRdb to about 2021). Describing the broader study: TCR sequence clusters from the two donors were largely donor specific. Two young, previously healthy adult volunteers made up the cohort, one male and one female. In a couple of donors, T-cell clones that expanded and contracted after mild COVID-19 were tracked by sequencing TCRalpha and TCRbeta repertoires over time.

Taken from cysteine to phenylalanine, the CDR3 has 15 residues. Only the CDR3 portion is preserved as DNA: 45 bases, with reading frame beginning at the first base. V ends up 5 bases short and J 4 bases short, with an unmatched junction base count of 7. This clonotype was seen more than once but under ten times. Its antigen remains undetermined. No much larger clonotype is one base removed from it; base qualities were not supplied. The full study reports these points: Clones that contracted from day 15 to 85 showed balanced CD4/CD8 phenotypes, whereas a second wave of clones that expanded from day 15 to 37 leaned towards CD4+. The study included only a couple of mild cases, and larger cohorts that include severe cases with pre-infection samples were judged to be necessary. The detection of some responding clones in pre-infection memory suggests that pre-existing cross-reactive memory T cells joined the SARS-CoV-2 response. Contracting CD4+ clones appeared mostly in the CM and EM memory subsets, whereas CD8+ clones were enriched in EMRA. Whether the second-wave clones peaking on day 37 were SARS-CoV-2 specific was not confirmed.

Sequenced using an Illumina NovaSeq 6000. Using 5'RACE with constant-segment primers, TCRalpha and TCRbeta cDNA libraries were constructed, with sample barcodes and unique molecular identifiers added in the process. RNA was extracted from every sample with Trizol reagent. Amplification of the libraries took two PCR steps, and the second step added a second sample barcode plus Illumina TruSeq adapters. Libraries were sequenced on an Illumina NovaSeq with 2 x 150 bp paired-end reads. Processing in the source paper ran as follows. Demultiplexing of reads and collapsing into UMI-guided consensus sequences were performed with migec v1.2.7. Using mixcr v2.1.11, UMI consensuses were aligned to TRA and TRB V and J templates and then assembled into clonotypes. A clonotype was counted as expanded or contracted only if both edgeR and NoisET called the change significant, with noise models trained on biological replicates. edgeR calls used a false discovery rate-adjusted p below 0.01 and a log2 fold-change threshold of 1. As an exploratory analysis of dynamics, max-normalized trajectories of the 1000 most abundant clonotypes were examined by PCA with hierarchical clustering. The CD4 or CD8 phenotype of responding clones was assigned using the separately sequenced CD4+ and CD8+ repertoires. The public reads were reprocessed in TCRdb via fastp at Q25 and MiXCR, keeping in-frame beta chains. Merged by CDR3 protein, the rows form single entries marked with the most common genes and DNA. The V and J calls and clone size come from TCRdb's table, not from the authors' own analysis. The sample profile shows around 310,000 distinct CDR3 sequences; about 16% of them were found once. The top ten hold around 20% of the sample.

Ficoll-Paque density gradient centrifugation was used to isolate PBMCs. This chain is built from TRBV12-3 or TRBV12-4 and TRBJ2-3, and 9 junctional nucleotides match TRBD2. The clonotype comes from a young man who had mild COVID-19 (a few samples of this study predate the infection). The sample titles of this study are shuffled in the database, so cell type and time point are left out; the donor was told from shared clones. What was sequenced was PBMCs or a T cell subset sorted from them (not recorded which). CDR3 region: CASSDRGGDSDTQYF. The DNA sequence is as follows: TGTGCCAGCAGTGACCGCGGGGGGGACTCAGATACGCAGTATTTT.